These 14 T cell receptor beta chains originate from one sample sequenced in a study of blood T cell repertoires in COVID-19. Using immunoSEQ multiplex PCR, the repertoire was profiled, and TCRdb retains in-frame clones only, with some absent. The sample yields 150,000 to 200,000 clones, about 80% seen once. Material: peripheral blood. The source is an elderly woman with acute or convalescent COVID-19.

The CDR3 nucleotides read TGCGCCAGCAGCTTGGAGGAGAGGGTCTATGGCTACACCTTC. The encoded protein is CASSLEERVYGYTF. The chain joins TRBV5-1 to TRBJ1-2; D is undetermined. V gave up 0 bases and J gave up 4 bases, with 10 bases separating them. CDR1 and CDR2 from the germline V gene are SGHRS and YFSETQ. The length of the CDR3 is 14 residues.

This clone was observed a handful of times. The chain employs TRBV5-4 and TRBJ2-7; 8 bases match TRBD2. CDR3 size: 15 residues. Trimming took 0 bases from V and 1 from J; bases not matched to a gene: 3. The germline V gene has CDR1 SGHNT and CDR2 YYREEE (reference sequence). The CDR3, as DNA: TGTGCCAGCAGCTTGGCAGCGGGAGAGTCCTACGAGCAGTACTTC. This gives the protein CASSLAAGESYEQYF.

Only one count was recorded for this clone. The CDR3 is CASSDGGVGAFF. In DNA, the CDR3 is TGCGCCAGCAGTGATGGAGGGGTCGGAGCTTTCTTT. This chain connects TRBV10-1 to TRBJ1-1; tentatively, D is TRBD1 (5 bases). V lost 3 bases, J lost 10 bases, and 12 bases lay in between. The germline V gene encodes CDR1 WNHNN and CDR2 SYGVQD (reference sequence). The CDR3 totals 12 residues.

The chain couples TRBV30 to TRBJ2-2; D possibly corresponds to TRBD2 (5 bases). The CDR3 loop spans 16 amino acids. The germline V gene encodes CDR1 GTSNPN and CDR2 SVGIG (reference sequence). V was shortened by 0 bases and J by 9 bases, with 20 bases between the two germline ends. The CDR3 is CAWSVGRGGPLRELFF. In DNA form, the CDR3 reads TGTGCCTGGAGTGTCGGTCGGGGTGGGCCCCTCCGGGAGCTGTTTTTT. The complete variable domain, with remaining parts taken from reference TRBV30 and TRBJ2-2, reads SQTIHQWPATLVQPVGSPLSLECTVEGTSNPNLYWYRQAAGRGLQLLFYSVGIGQISSEVPQNLSASRPQDRQFILSSKKLLLSDSGFYLCAWSVGRGGPLRELFFGEGSRLTVL.

The rearrangement links TRBV11-2 to TRBJ1-3; D remains ambiguous. This CDR3 spans 15 amino acids. From germline, CDR1 is SGHAT and CDR2 FQNNGV. The V end was cut by 4 bases, the J end by 0 bases, with 10 bases between. CDR3: CASSSRTSSGNTIYF. For the CDR3, the DNA is TGTGCCAGCAGCTCACGAACGAGCTCTGGAAACACCATATATTTT.

This clone has just one count. This sequence joins TRBV5-1 and TRBJ2-7, with unresolved D. V lost 0 bases and J lost 2, with 15 bases in between. The CDR3 sequence is 16 residues long. The V gene's germline CDR1 is SGHRS and CDR2 YFSETQ. CDR3 nucleotide sequence: TGCGCCAGCAGCTTGGCCCTTATTGGCAATCCCTACGAGCAGTACTTC. Amino acid sequence: CASSLALIGNPYEQYF.

The chain combines TRBV7-9 with TRBJ2-7, with 8 bases lining up with TRBD1. Germline-derived CDR1 and CDR2 are SEHNR and FQNEAQ (reference sequence). This CDR3 spans 17 amino acids. Trimming cost V 5 bases and J 6 bases; bases outside gene matches: 18. The chain's CDR3 is CASSQFKFQGAVSEQYF. The CDR3, as DNA: TGTGCCAGCAGCCAATTTAAATTCCAGGGGGCTGTGAGCGAGCAGTACTTC.

CDR3 nucleotide sequence: TGTGCCAGCAGCTCCGGAGGTTCCCATGGCTACACCTTC. It translates to CASSSGGSHGYTF. V is TRBV3-1 (or the pseudogene TRBV3-2) and J is TRBJ1-2; D is unresolved. The CDR3 contains 13 residues. The V gene lost 5 bases and the J gene lost 6 bases, with 13 bases spanning the gap. Per the germline V gene, CDR1 is LGHDT and CDR2 is YNNKEL (reference sequence).

There are a few counts of this clone. The germline gene is not matched at one end of the junction; a read error may be the cause. The chain couples TRBV2 to TRBJ2-7; a possible D gene is TRBD1 (5 bases). Germline V gene data show CDR1 as SNHLY and CDR2 as FYNNEI. The length of the CDR3 is 14 residues. This CDR3 is CASLRESLSSEQYF. CDR3 in DNA: TGTGCCAGCCTCAGGGAATCCCTATCCTCCGAGCAGTACTTC.

A single count supports this clone. The chain is built from TRBV11-2 and TRBJ2-1; TRBD1 is a possible D gene (5 bases). The V and J ends lost 2 bases and 6 bases respectively, with 14 bases between them. CDR3 size: 15 residues. The germline V gene encodes CDR1 SGHAT and CDR2 FQNNGV. The CDR3 sequence is CASSLNQGVRNEQFF. The DNA for the CDR3 is TGTGCCAGCAGCTTAAACCAAGGGGTCCGCAATGAGCAGTTCTTC.

The V and J genes are TRBV27 and TRBJ2-7; 7 bases map to TRBD1. The CDR3 extends over 15 amino acids. The V segment lost 5 bases and the J segment 3 bases; nucleotides outside the gene matches: 10. Germline V lookup: CDR1 MNHEY, CDR2 SMNVEV (reference sequence). The CDR3 sequence is CASSATGTDNYEQYF. CDR3 DNA: TGTGCCAGCAGTGCAACCGGGACAGATAACTACGAGCAGTACTTC.

The V call is TRBV7-7, the J call TRBJ2-1; tentatively, D is TRBD2 (6 bases). The V and J ends lost 5 bases and 0 bases respectively, with 11 bases between them. The CDR3 loop spans 15 amino acids. CDR1 is SSHAT, CDR2 FNYEAQ, per germline (reference sequence). As DNA, the CDR3 is TGTGCCAGCAGCCAGTGGCGGGACTCCTACAATGAGCAGTTCTTC. Amino acid sequence: CASSQWRDSYNEQFF.

The CDR3 nucleotides are TGTGCCAGCAGTCCCTCTCCCAGACAGGGTCCAAATTCACCCCTCCACTTT. Translated, it gives CASSPSPRQGPNSPLHF. This chain uses TRBV6-6 with TRBJ1-6, with 7 bases lining up with TRBD1. V lost 5 bases, J lost 7 bases, and 14 bases stayed unmatched. This CDR3 region has 17 residues. Germline CDR1 and CDR2: MNHNY and SVGAGI (reference sequence).

The chain recombines TRBV19 with TRBJ2-7; the match to TRBD2 covers 8 bases. Losses at the gene ends were 6 bases for V and 5 bases for J; bases not matched to a gene: 12. CDR1 is LNHDA and CDR2 is SQIVND in the germline V gene (reference sequence). This CDR3 region has 15 residues. The CDR3 sequence is CASSMKPGLVNEQYF. The CDR3 DNA follows: TGTGCCAGTAGCATGAAGCCGGGACTAGTGAACGAGCAGTACTTC.